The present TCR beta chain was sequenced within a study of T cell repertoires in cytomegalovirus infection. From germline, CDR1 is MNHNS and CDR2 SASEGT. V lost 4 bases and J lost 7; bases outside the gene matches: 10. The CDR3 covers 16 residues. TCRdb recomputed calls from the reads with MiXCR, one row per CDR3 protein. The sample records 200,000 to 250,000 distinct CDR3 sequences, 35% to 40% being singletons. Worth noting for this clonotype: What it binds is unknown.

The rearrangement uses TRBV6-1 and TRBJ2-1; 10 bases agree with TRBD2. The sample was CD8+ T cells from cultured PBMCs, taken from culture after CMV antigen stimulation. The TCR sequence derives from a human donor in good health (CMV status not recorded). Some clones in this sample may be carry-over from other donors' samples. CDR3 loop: CASSGTPSGGYNEQFF. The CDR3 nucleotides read TGTGCCAGCAGTGGTACCCCTAGCGGGGGTTATAATGAGCAGTTCTTC.